This T cell receptor (beta chain) was recovered during a study of T cell repertoires in ileal Crohn's disease. Eligibility required adulthood, ileal or ileocolonic Crohn's disease and indicated ileocolonic resection. As for this clone: No antigen is known for it.

CDR3 size: 14 residues. Germline CDR1 reads SGHVS; CDR2 reads FQNEAQ. Trimming cost V 4 bases and J 3 bases, with 12 bases left between them. Using immunoSEQ multiplex PCR, the repertoire was profiled, and TCRdb retains in-frame clones only, with some absent. The sample includes about 5,300 clones, 75% to 90% of them seen just once. General study points: Mucosal expansions were suggested to be mainly CD8 T cells.

The sequencing sample was made of ileal tissue. This sequence joins TRBV7-8 and TRBJ1-1; D is undetermined. This TCR was sampled from an adult with Crohn's disease. DNA of the CDR3: TGTGCCAGCAGCTCTTCCTATGGGGACACTGAAGCTTTCTTT. This encodes CASSSSYGDTEAFF.